The present T cell receptor beta chain was sequenced within a study of vaccination and CD4 T cells after COVID-19. Germline V gene lookup returns CDR1 SGHRS and CDR2 YFSETQ. V was pared by 2 bases and J by 6 bases, with 11 bases between. The CDR3 covers 13 residues. General study points: Spike mono-reactivity was shown by 304 of 307 vaccine-specific clones in convalescent patients.

With regard to this clonotype: Its matching antigen is unknown.

As for treatment: approximately nine-day PBMC culture with coronavirus spike peptide pools or control peptides (ViraFEST assay). Using peptide pools, antigen-specific T cells were expanded in ViraFEST before TCRs were sequenced. Spanning March to December 2020, the positive PCR dates came before US Alpha, Beta and Delta variants. Cultured CD4+ T-cell DNA underwent Oncomine TCR Beta short-read sequencing. Genomic DNA extraction was carried out from cultured CD4+ T cells. Each CDR3 protein gets one entry after TCRdb re-called the PCR reads with MiXCR. The table records around 19,000 distinct CDR3 sequences, almost 40% of them present only once.

J is TRBJ1-2 and V is TRBV5-1, with no clear D. This sequence was found in a human donor who had recovered from COVID-19. The sample comprised CD4+ T cells from blood, cultured in vitro. The CDR3 sequence is CASSFRQFDGYTF. CDR3 DNA sequence: TGCGCCAGCAGCTTTCGGCAGTTTGATGGCTACACCTTC. The full variable domain, with the rest looked up from reference TRBV5-1 and TRBJ1-2, is KAGVTQTPRYLIKTRGQQVTLSCSPISGHRSVSWYQQTPGQGLQFLFEYFSETQRNKGNFPGRFSGRQFSNSRSEMNVSTLELGDSALYLCASSFRQFDGYTFGSGTRLTVV.